This T cell receptor beta chain is from a study of PD-L1 blockade in urothelial cancer. As for the study in general: Analysis of the blood was performed 3 weeks (second dose) and 6 weeks after treatment start. Peripheral blood specimens exhibited a median yield of about 150,000 T cells.

As concerns this clone: The antigen is not known.

The study, taken as a whole, reports: Stronger expansion of tumor-associated clones in blood at 3 weeks distinguished durable-benefit patients.

Synthetically made TCR analog templates were put into each PCR as spikes. Data came from immunoSEQ multiplex PCR; TCRdb stores just in-frame clones and leaves some out. The data contain over 15,000 clones, around 83% of them singletons. This CDR3 has 14 residues. In germline, CDR1 is SEHNR, CDR2 FQNEAQ (reference sequence). The V gene end was trimmed by 4 bases and the J gene end by 7 bases; junction bases not matched to a gene: 6. Sample time point: peripheral blood 6 weeks after treatment start. The rearrangement uses TRBV7-9 and TRBJ2-1; 8 nucleotides match TRBD2. The input for sequencing was PBMCs, taken around atezolizumab (anti-PD-L1) treatment. This receptor was taken from a man aged 50-60 years with urothelial cancer. The CDR3 loop is CASSSWTSKNEQFF. The CDR3 coding sequence is TGTGCCAGCAGCTCCTGGACTAGCAAGAATGAGCAGTTCTTC.